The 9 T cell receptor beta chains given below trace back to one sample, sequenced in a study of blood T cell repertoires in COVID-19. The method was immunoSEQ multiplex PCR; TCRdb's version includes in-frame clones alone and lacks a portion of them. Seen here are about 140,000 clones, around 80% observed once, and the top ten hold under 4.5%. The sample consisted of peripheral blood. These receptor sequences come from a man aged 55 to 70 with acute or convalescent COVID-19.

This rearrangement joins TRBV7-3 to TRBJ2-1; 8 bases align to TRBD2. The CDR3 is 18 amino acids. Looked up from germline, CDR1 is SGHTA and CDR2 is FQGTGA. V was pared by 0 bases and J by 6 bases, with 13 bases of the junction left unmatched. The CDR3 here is CASSLTPPGLGGSNEQFF. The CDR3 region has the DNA TGTGCCAGCAGCTTAACGCCTCCGGGACTAGGAGGCAGCAATGAGCAGTTCTTC.

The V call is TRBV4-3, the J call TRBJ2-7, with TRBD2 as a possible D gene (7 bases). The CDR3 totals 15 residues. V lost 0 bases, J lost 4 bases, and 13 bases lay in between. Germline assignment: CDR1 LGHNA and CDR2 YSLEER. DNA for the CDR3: TGCGCCAGCAGCCAAGATTTCAGGGGAGGGTACGAGCAGTACTTC. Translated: CASSQDFRGGYEQYF.

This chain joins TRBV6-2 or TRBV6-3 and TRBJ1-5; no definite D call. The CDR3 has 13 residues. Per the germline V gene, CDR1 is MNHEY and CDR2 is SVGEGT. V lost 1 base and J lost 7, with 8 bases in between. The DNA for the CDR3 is TGTGCCAGCAGTTACTGGGAGGGCCAGCCCCAGCATTTT. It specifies CASSYWEGQPQHF.

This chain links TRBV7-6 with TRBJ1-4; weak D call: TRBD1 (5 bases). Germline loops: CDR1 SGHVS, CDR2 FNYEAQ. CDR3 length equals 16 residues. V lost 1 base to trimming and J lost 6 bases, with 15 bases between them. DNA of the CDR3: TGTGCCAGCAGCTTAGACCCAGGGTATCGTCATGAAAAACTGTTTTTT. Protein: CASSLDPGYRHEKLFF.

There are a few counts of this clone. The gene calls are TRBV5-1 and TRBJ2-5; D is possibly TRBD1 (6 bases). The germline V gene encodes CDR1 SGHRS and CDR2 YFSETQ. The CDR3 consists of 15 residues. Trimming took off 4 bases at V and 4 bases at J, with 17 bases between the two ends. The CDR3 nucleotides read TGCGCCAGCAGCCAGGGATCAGGGGTGGGAGAGACCCAGTACTTC. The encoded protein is CASSQGSGVGETQYF.

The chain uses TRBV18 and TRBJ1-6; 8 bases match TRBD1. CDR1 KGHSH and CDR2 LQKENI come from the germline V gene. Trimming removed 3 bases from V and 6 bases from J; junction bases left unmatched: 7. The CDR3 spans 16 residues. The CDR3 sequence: CASSPPRTGRNSPLHF. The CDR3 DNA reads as TGTGCCAGCTCACCTCCCCGGACAGGGCGTAATTCACCCCTCCACTTT. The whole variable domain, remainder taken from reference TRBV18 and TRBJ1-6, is NAGVMQNPRHLVRRRGQEARLRCSPMKGHSHVYWYRQLPEEGLKFMVYLQKENIIDESGMPKERFSAEFPKEGPSILRIQQVVRGDSAAYFCASSPPRTGRNSPLHFGNGTRLTVT.

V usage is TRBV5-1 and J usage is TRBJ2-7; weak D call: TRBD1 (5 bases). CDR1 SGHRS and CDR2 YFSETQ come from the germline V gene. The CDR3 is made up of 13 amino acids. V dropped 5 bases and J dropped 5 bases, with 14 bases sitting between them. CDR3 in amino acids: CASRPGFNNEQYF. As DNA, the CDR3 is TGCGCCAGCAGACCAGGGTTCAATAACGAGCAGTACTTC.

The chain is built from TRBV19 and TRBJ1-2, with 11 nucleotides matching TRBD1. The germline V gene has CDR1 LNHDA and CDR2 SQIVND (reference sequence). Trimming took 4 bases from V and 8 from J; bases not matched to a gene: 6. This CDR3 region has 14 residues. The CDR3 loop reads CASSTGQGAKGYTF. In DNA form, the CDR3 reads TGTGCCAGTAGTACCGGACAGGGGGCCAAAGGCTACACCTTC.

The CDR3 DNA is TGTGCCAGTAGTATAGGCGGGACAGGGGACAGCTACGAGCAGTACTTC. Its translation is CASSIGGTGDSYEQYF. The chain couples TRBV19 to TRBJ2-7; 10 bases line up with TRBD1. Trimming took 1 base from V and 3 from J; bases not matched to a gene: 6. Germline V gene sequence: CDR1 LNHDA, CDR2 SQIVND (reference sequence). The length of the CDR3 is 16 residues.